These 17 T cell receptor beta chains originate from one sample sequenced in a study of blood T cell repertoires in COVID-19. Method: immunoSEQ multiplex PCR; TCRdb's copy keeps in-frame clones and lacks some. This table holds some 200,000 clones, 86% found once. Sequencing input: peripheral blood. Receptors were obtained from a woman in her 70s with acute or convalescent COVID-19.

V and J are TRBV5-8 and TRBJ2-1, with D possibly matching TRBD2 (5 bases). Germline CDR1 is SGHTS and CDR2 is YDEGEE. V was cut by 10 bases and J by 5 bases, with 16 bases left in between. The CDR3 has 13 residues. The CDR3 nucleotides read TGTGCCCGAGCGGTCCGATGGGACAATGAGCAGTTCTTC. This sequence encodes CARAVRWDNEQFF. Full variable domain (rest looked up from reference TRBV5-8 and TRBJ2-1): EAGVTQSPTHLIKTRGQQATLRCSPISGHTSVYWYQQALGLGLQFLLWYDEGEERNRGNFPPRFSGRQFPNYSSELNVNALELEDSALYLCARAVRWDNEQFFGPGTRLTVL.

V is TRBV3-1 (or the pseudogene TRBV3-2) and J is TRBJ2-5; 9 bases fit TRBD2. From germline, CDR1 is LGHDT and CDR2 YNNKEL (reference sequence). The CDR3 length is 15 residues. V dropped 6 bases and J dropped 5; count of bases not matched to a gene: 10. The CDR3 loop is CASRPGGGVVETQYF. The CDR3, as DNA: TGTGCCAGCAGGCCTGGCGGGGGGGTTGTGGAGACCCAGTACTTC.

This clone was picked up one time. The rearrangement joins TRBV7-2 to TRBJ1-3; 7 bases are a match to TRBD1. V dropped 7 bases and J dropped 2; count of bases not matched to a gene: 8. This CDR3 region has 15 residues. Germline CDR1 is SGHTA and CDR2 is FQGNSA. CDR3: CASTNDRAAGNTIYF. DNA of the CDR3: TGTGCCAGCACAAACGACAGGGCGGCTGGAAACACCATATATTTT.

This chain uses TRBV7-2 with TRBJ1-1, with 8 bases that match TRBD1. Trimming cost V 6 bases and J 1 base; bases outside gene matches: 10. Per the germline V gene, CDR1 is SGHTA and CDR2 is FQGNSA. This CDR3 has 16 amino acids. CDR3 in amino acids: CASRWWTGSGNTEAFF. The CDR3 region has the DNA TGTGCCAGCAGGTGGTGGACAGGGTCGGGGAACACTGAAGCTTTCTTT.

The CDR3 DNA reads TGTGCCAGCAGTTTATTTTCCGGGACAGGGCCTTACAATGAGCAGTTCTTC. It codes for CASSLFSGTGPYNEQFF. This rearrangement joins TRBV28 to TRBJ2-1, with TRBD1 identical over 9 bases. The CDR3 length is 17 residues. CDR1 MDHEN and CDR2 SYDVKM come from the germline V gene. The V and J ends lost 1 base and 4 bases, in that order; junction bases with no gene match: 8.

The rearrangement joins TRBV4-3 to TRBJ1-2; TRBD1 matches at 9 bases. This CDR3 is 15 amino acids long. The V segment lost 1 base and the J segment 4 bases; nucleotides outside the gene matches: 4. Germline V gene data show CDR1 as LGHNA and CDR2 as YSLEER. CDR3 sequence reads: CASSQGDRGFYGYTF. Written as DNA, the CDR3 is TGCGCCAGCAGCCAAGGTGACAGGGGGTTCTATGGCTACACCTTC.

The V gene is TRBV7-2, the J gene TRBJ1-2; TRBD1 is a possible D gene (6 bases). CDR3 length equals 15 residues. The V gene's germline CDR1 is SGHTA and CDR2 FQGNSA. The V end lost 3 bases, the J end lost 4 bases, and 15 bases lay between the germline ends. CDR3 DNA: TGTGCCAGCAGCTTTACGGGGGGCGGGCTCTATGGCTACACCTTC. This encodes CASSFTGGGLYGYTF.

The CDR3 coding sequence is TGTGCCAGCACTATCTTGGAGCCGGACACCATATATTTT. Amino acid sequence: CASTILEPDTIYF. The V and J genes are TRBV2 and TRBJ1-3; unclear D gene. There are 13 residues in the CDR3. The V end lost 7 bases, the J end lost 8 bases, and 15 bases lay between the germline ends. Per the germline V gene, CDR1 is SNHLY and CDR2 is FYNNEI.

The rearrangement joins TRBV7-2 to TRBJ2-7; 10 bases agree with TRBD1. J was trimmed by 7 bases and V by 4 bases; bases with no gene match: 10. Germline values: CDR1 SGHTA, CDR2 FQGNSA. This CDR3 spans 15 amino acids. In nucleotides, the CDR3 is TGTGCCAGCAGCTCAACGGGACAGGGGATGGGTGAGCAGTACTTC. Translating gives CASSSTGQGMGEQYF.

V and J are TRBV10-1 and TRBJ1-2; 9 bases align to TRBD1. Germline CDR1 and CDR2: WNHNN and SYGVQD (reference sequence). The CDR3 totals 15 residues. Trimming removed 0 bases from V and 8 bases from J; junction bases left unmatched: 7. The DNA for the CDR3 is TGCGCCAGCAGTGAGTCACGGACAGGGGTGCGGGGCTACACCTTC. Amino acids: CASSESRTGVRGYTF.

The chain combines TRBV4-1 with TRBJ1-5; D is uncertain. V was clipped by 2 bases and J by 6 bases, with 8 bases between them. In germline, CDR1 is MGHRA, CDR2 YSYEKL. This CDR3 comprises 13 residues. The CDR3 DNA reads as TGCGCCAGCAGCCAAATACCGGGTCAGCCCCAGCATTTT. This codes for CASSQIPGQPQHF.

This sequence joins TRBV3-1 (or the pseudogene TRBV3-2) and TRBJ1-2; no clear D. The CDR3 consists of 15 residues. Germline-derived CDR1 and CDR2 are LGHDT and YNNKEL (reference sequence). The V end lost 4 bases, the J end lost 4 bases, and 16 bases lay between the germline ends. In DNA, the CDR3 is TGTGCCAGCAGCCCGACGGGAGGGTCGGCCTATGGCTACACCTTC. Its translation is CASSPTGGSAYGYTF.

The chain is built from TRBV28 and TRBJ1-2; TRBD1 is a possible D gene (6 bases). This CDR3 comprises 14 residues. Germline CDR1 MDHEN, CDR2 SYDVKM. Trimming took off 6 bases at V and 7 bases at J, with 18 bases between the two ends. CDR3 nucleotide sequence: TGTGCCAGCAGAGTAGGGGGAGAGGGTGGTGGCTACACCTTC. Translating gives CASRVGGEGGGYTF.

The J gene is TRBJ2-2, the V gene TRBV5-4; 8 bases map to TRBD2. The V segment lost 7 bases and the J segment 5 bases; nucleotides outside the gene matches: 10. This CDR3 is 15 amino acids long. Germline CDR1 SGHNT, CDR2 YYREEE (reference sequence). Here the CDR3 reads CASGGTRAGTGELFF. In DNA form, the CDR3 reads TGTGCCAGCGGGGGGACTAGGGCGGGAACCGGGGAGCTGTTTTTT.

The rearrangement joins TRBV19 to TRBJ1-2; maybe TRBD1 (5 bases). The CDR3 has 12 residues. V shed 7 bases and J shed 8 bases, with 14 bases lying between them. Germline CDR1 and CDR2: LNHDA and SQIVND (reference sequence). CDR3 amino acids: CASTIGEGGYTF. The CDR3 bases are TGTGCCAGTACCATAGGGGAAGGCGGCTACACCTTC.

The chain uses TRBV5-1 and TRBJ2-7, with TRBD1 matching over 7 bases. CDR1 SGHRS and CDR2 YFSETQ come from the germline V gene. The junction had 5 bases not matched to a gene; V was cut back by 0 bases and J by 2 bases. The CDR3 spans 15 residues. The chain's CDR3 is CASSLVQGNTYEQYF. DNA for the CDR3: TGCGCCAGCAGCTTGGTACAGGGGAATACCTACGAGCAGTACTTC.

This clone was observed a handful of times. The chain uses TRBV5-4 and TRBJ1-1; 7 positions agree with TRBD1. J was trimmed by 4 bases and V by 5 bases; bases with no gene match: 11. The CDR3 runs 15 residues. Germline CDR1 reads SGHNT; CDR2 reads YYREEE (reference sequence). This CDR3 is CASRPVTGDGTEAFF. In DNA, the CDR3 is TGTGCCAGCAGACCTGTTACAGGGGACGGCACTGAAGCTTTCTTT.